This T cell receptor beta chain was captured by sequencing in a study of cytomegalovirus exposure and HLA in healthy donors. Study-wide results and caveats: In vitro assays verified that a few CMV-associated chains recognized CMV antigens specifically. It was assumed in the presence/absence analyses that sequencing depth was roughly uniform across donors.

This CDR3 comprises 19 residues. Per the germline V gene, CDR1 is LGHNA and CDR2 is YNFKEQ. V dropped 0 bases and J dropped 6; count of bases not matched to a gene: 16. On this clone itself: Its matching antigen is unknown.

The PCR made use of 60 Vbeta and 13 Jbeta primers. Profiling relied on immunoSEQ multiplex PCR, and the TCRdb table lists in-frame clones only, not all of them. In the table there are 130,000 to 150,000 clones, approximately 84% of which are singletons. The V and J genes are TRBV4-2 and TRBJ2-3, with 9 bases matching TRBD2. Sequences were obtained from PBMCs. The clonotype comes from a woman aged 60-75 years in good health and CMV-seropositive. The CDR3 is CASSQEGFGGRDPADTQYF. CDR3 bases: TGTGCCAGCAGCCAAGAGGGGTTTGGCGGGAGGGACCCCGCGGATACGCAGTATTTT.